The T cell receptor (beta chain) described here comes from a study of cytomegalovirus exposure and HLA in healthy donors. Study findings and constraints: TCR sequences were mostly rare, though some public TCRs occurred in many donors. Across donors, sequencing depth was assumed by presence/absence analyses to be roughly uniform.

Primers for the PCR totalled 60 Vbeta and 13 Jbeta. The table came from immunoSEQ multiplex PCR; TCRdb's copy has only in-frame clones and leaves some out. The sample carries 110,000 to 150,000 clones, around 80% recorded once. V shed 5 bases, J shed 6 bases, and the junction held 8 bases outside the gene matches. CDR1 is MRHNA, CDR2 SNTAGT, per germline. CDR3 length: 15 residues. As to this clone: Its matching antigen is unknown.

The sequence was obtained from a female donor in good health and CMV-seronegative. Sequencing was performed on PBMCs. The chain couples TRBV6-4 to TRBJ2-1, with 9 bases fitting TRBD2. DNA for the CDR3: TGTGCCAGCAGTCTCGAGGCTAGCGGGGCCAATGAGCAGTTCTTC. This codes for CASSLEASGANEQFF.